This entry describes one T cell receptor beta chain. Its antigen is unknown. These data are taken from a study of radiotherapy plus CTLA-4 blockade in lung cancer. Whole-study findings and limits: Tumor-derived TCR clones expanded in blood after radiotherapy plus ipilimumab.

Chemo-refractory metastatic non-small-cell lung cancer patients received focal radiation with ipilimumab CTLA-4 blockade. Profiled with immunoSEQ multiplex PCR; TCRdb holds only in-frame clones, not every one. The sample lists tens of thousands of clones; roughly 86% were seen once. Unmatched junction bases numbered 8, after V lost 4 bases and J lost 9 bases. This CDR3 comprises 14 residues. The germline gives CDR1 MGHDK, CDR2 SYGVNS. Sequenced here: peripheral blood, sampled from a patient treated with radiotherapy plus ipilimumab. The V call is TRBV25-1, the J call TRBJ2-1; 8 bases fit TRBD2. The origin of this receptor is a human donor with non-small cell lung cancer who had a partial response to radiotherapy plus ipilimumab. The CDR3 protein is CASSASGREGEQFF. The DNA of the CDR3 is TGTGCCAGCAGTGCCAGCGGGAGAGAGGGTGAGCAGTTCTTC.